This TCR beta chain was observed in a study of T-cell memory formation after mild COVID-19. The germline V and J ends were trimmed by 5 bases and 3 bases, with 13 bases remaining between them. The CDR3 loop spans 14 amino acids. Germline CDR1 and CDR2: SGHVS and FQNEAQ. Study-wide results and limits: Within pre-infection memory, some responding clones were found, suggesting cross-reactive memory joined.

Notes on this clonotype: No antigen is known for it.

A 5'RACE reaction primed in the constant segment made cDNA libraries of TCR alpha and TCR beta, and these carried sample barcodes and UMIs. TCRdb re-called the 5' RACE reads through MiXCR, storing one row per CDR3 protein. The sample holds some 62,000 distinct CDR3 sequences, 9.3% seen once. The receptor's source is a man in his late teens or twenties who had mild COVID-19 (a few samples of this study predate the infection). Cell type and time point are not known. V usage is TRBV7-8 and J usage is TRBJ1-1; TRBD1 might be the D (5 bases). What was sequenced was PBMCs or a T cell subset sorted from them (not recorded which). CDR3 DNA sequence: TGTGCCAGCAGCGCAGGACAAGTATACACTGAAGCTTTCTTT. Translation gives CASSAGQVYTEAFF.